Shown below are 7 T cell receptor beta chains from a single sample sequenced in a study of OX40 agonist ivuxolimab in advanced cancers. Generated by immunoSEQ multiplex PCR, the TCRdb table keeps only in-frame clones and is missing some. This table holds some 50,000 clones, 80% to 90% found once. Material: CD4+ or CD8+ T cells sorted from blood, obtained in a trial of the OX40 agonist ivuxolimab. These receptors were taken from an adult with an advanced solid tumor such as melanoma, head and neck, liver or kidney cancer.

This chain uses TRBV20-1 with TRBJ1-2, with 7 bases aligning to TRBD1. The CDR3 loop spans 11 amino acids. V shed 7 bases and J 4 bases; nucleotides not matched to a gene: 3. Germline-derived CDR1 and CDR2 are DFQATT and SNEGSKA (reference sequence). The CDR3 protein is CSGQGGYGYTF. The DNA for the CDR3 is TGCAGTGGACAGGGCGGCTATGGCTACACCTTC.

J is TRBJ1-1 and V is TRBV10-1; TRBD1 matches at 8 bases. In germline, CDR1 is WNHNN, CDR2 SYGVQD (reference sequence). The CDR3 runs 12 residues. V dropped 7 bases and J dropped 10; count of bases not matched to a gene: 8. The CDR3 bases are TGCGCCAGCACGGACAGGGTCGGTCGAGCTTTCTTT. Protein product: CASTDRVGRAFF.

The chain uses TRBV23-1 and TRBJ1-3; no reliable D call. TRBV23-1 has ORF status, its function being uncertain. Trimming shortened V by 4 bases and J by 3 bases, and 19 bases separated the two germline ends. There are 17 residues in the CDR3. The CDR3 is CASSRGQYEGSGNTIYF. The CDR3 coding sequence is TGCGCCAGCAGTCGAGGTCAGTACGAAGGGAGTGGAAACACCATATATTTT.

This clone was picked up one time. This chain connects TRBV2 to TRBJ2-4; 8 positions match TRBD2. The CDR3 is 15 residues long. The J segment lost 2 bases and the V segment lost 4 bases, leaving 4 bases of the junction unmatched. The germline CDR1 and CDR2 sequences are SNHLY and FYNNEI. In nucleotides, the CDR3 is TGTGCCAGCAGTGCTGAGCGGGGGACCAAAAACATTCAGTACTTC. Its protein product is CASSAERGTKNIQYF.

CDR3 residues: CASSPRTSRTDTQYF. CDR3 DNA sequence: TGTGCCAGCAGTCCCCGGACTAGTAGGACAGATACGCAGTATTTT. The genes are TRBV6-5 and TRBJ2-3, with 7 nucleotides matching TRBD2. The CDR3 is 15 amino acids. The ends lost 5 bases at V and 3 bases at J; junction bases unmatched: 8. Germline assignment: CDR1 MNHEY and CDR2 SVGAGI.

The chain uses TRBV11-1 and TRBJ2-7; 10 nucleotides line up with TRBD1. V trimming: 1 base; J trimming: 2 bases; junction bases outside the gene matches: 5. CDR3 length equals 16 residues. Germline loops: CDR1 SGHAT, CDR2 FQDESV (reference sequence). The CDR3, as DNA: TGTGCCAGCAGCTTAGGGGCCGGACAGGGGGCCTACGAGCAGTACTTC. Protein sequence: CASSLGAGQGAYEQYF.

The CDR3 DNA reads as TGTGCCAGCAGCGTACGGGCAAGGCTTTCCCAAGAGACCCAGTACTTC. This codes for CASSVRARLSQETQYF. The gene calls are TRBV7-8 and TRBJ2-5; D unclear. The CDR3 totals 16 residues. The V end was cut by 5 bases, the J end by 1 base, with 17 bases between. Looked up from germline, CDR1 is SGHVS and CDR2 is FQNEAQ.